Here is one TCR beta chain with its context. Its matching antigen is unknown. The sample is drawn from a study of T cells in Graves' hyperthyroidism and ophthalmopathy. Study observations and caveats: The model made its ophthalmopathy prediction, and onset followed a median 6.5 months later.

The TCR beta CDR3 regions underwent amplification using RNA transcripts as the source. An initial round of RT-PCR targeting the TCR CDR3 relied on the HTBI primer set. Each CDR3 protein is one row after TCRdb ran MiXCR on the multiplex PCR reads. Of about 540,000 distinct CDR3 sequences in the sample, around 45% were seen once. Newly diagnosed hyperthyroidism patients aged 18 to 65 years had disease lasting under 2 months. The diagnoses drew upon clinical symptoms, serum thyroxine and TRAb, thyroid ultrasound and orbital computed tomography. Material: peripheral blood or thyroid tissue (not recorded which). The TCR was taken from a woman aged 18-29 years with Graves' hyperthyroidism.

This chain's CDR3 is CASSYSQGAGGSETQYF. DNA of the CDR3: TGTGCCAGCAGCTATTCTCAGGGGGCCGGAGGATCTGAGACCCAGTACTTC. J is TRBJ2-5 and V is TRBV7-8; 8 bases match TRBD1. The CDR3 is 17 residues long. Germline CDR1 and CDR2: SGHVS and FQNEAQ. With 4 bases clipped from V and 5 bases from J, the junction kept 15 bases outside the gene matches.